The TCR beta chain under discussion was sequenced for a study of cytomegalovirus exposure and HLA in healthy donors. V lost 1 base to trimming and J lost 3 bases, with 16 bases between them. CDR1 and CDR2 (germline): SGHTA, FQGNSA. The CDR3 has 16 amino acids. Primers for the PCR totalled 60 Vbeta and 13 Jbeta. Only in-frame clones appear in the TCRdb table, and some are missing; sequencing was by immunoSEQ multiplex PCR. The sample holds more than 90,000 clones, less than 85% seen once. The receptor was isolated from a man aged 50 to 60 in good health and CMV-seropositive. The sequenced sample consisted of PBMCs. V gene TRBV7-2 combines with J gene TRBJ2-7; no definite D call. Written as DNA, the CDR3 is TGTGCCAGCAGCTTAGGTCCTAGTAGCCGCTACTACGAGCAGTACTTC. Its protein product is CASSLGPSSRYYEQYF.